The entry that follows covers one TCR beta chain sequence. The data are from a study of cytomegalovirus exposure and HLA in healthy donors. Trimming took 4 bases from V and 10 from J, leaving 16 bases between them. Germline-derived CDR1 and CDR2 are SQVTM and ANQGSEA. The CDR3 has 13 residues. The PCR ran on 60 Vbeta and 13 Jbeta primers. Profiling relied on immunoSEQ multiplex PCR, and the TCRdb table lists in-frame clones only, not all of them. The sample includes 100,000 to 150,000 clones, 65% to 90% of them seen just once. The chain combines TRBV29-1 with TRBJ1-4; no clear D. The sample was PBMCs. The receptor comes from a man aged 18 to 29 in good health and CMV-seronegative. As DNA, the CDR3 is TGCAGCGTTGTTGTGCAGGCAGCCGGAAAACTGTTTTTT. Its translation is CSVVVQAAGKLFF. The full variable domain, in which reference TRBV29-1 and TRBJ1-4 provide the parts outside the CDR3, is SAVISQKPSRDICQRGTSLTIQCQVDSQVTMMFWYRQQPGQSLTLIATANQGSEATYESGFVIDKFPISRPNLTFSTLTVSNMSPEDSSIYLCSVVVQAAGKLFFGSGTQLSVL.